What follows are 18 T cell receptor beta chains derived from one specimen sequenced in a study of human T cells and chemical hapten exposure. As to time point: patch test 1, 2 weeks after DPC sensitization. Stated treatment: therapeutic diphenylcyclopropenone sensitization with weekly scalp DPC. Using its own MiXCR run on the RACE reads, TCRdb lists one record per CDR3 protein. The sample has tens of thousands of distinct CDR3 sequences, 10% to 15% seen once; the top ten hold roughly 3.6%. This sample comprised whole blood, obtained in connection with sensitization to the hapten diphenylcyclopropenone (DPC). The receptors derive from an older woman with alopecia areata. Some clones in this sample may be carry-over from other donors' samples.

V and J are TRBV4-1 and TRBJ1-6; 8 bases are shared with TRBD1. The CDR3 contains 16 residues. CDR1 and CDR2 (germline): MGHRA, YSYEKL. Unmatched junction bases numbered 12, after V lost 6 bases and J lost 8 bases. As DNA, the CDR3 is TGCGCCAGCAGTCCTTTTCTGGACAGGGTTGATTCACCCCTCCACTTT. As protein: CASSPFLDRVDSPLHF.

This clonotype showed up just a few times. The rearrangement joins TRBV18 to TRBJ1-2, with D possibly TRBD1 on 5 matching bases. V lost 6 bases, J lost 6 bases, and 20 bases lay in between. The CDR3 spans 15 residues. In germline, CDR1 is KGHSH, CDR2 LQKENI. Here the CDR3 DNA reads TGTGCCAGCTCCCCCCTCGAGAGGGGAATCAATGGCTACACCTTC. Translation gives CASSPLERGINGYTF.

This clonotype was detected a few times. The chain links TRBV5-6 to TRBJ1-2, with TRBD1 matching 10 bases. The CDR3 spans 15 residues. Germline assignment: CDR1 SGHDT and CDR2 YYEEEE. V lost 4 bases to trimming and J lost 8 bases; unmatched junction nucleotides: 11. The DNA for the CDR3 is TGTGCCAGCAGCCGCGGGACAGGGGAGGTTTACGGCTACACCTTC. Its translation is CASSRGTGEVYGYTF.

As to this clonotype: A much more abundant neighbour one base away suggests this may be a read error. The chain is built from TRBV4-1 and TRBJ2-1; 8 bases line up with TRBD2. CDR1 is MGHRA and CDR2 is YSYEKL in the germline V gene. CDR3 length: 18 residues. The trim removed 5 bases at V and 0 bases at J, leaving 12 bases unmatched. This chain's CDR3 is CASSNIRPTSDSYNEQFF. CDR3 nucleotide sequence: TGCGCCAGCAGCAACATCCGTCCGACTAGCGACTCCTACAATGAGCAGTTCTTC.

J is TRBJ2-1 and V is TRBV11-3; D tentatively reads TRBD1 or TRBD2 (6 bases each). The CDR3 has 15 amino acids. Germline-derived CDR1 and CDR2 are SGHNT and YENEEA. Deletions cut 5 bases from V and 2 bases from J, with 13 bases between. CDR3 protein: CASSKGRGAYNEQFF. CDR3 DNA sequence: TGTGCCAGCAGCAAAGGTAGGGGGGCCTACAATGAGCAGTTCTTC.

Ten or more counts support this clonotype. CDR3: CASSPRQVSYNEQFF. Written as DNA, the CDR3 is TGCGCCAGCAGCCCCCGACAGGTATCCTACAATGAGCAGTTCTTC. The V gene is TRBV5-1, the J gene TRBJ2-1; weak D call: TRBD1 (6 bases). This CDR3 is 15 amino acids long. Trimming removed 4 bases at V and 1 base at J, with 12 bases between. Germline assignment: CDR1 SGHRS and CDR2 YFSETQ.

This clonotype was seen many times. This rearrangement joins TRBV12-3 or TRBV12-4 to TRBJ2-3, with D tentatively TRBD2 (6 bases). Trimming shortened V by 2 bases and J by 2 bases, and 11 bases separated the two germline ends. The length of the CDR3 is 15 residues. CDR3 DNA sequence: TGTGCCAGCAGTTTATGGGACTCAAACACAGATACGCAGTATTTT. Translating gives CASSLWDSNTDTQYF.

The CDR3 DNA follows: TGTGCCAGCAGCTCTGGGAAGACCGGCCCCGGGGAGCTGTTTTTT. This sequence encodes CASSSGKTGPGELFF. The V and J genes are TRBV7-6 and TRBJ2-2; D unclear. V lost 4 bases and J lost 6, with 15 bases in between. The CDR3 runs to 15 residues. Germline V gene data show CDR1 as SGHVS and CDR2 as FNYEAQ.

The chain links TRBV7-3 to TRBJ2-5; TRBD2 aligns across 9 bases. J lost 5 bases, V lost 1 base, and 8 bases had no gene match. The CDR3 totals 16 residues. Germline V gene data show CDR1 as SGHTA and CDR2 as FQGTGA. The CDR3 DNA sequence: TGTGCCAGCAGCTTAATAGCGGGGGTTGCACGGGAGACCCAGTACTTC. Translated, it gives CASSLIAGVARETQYF.

The CDR3 protein is CASSQGSGPPTDTQYF. The CDR3 DNA reads as TGTGCCAGCAGCCAAGGTTCTGGGCCCCCCACAGATACGCAGTATTTT. The V call is TRBV14, the J call TRBJ2-3; no clear D. This CDR3 has 16 amino acids. The germline gives CDR1 SGHDN, CDR2 FVKESK. V dropped 1 base and J dropped 2 bases, with 13 bases sitting between them.

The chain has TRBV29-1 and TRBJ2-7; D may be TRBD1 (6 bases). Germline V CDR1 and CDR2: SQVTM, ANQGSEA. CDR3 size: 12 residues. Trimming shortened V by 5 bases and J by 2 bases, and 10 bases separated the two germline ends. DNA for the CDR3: TGCAGCGTTACGACAGGAACCTACGAGCAGTACTTC. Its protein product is CSVTTGTYEQYF.

The CDR3 loop reads CASSFTATGTTGELFF. The CDR3 bases are TGCGCCAGCAGCTTTACGGCGACAGGGACCACCGGGGAGCTGTTTTTT. The V and J genes are TRBV5-1 and TRBJ2-2; 7 nucleotides align to TRBD1. Germline V gene sequence: CDR1 SGHRS, CDR2 YFSETQ. The V gene end was trimmed by 2 bases and the J gene end by 4 bases; junction bases not matched to a gene: 8. CDR3 length equals 16 residues.

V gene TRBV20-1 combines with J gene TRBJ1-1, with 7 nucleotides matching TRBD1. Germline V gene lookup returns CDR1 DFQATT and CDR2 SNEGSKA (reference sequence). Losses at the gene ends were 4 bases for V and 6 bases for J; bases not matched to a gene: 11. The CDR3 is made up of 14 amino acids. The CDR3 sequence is CSATMTTGEAEAFF. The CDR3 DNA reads TGCAGTGCTACGATGACCACAGGGGAGGCTGAAGCTTTCTTT.

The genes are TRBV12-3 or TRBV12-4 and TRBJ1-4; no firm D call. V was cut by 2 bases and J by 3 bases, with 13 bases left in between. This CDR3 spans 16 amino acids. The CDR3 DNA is TGTGCCAGCAGTTTATGGGTGGGGATGGCTAATGAAAAACTGTTTTTT. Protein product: CASSLWVGMANEKLFF.

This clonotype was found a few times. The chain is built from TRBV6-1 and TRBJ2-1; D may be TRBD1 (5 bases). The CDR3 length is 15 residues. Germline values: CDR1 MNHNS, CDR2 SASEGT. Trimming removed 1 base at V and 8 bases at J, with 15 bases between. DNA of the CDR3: TGTGCCAGCAGTGAAGTCGGATGGGGCCGGGATGAGCAGTTCTTC. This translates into CASSEVGWGRDEQFF.

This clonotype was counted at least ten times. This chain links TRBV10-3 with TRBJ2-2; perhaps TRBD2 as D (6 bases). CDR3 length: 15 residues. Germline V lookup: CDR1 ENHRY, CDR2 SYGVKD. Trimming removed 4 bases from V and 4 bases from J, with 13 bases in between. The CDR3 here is CAISGGTSGTGELFF. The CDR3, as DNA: TGTGCCATCAGTGGCGGGACTTCGGGCACCGGGGAGCTGTTTTTT.

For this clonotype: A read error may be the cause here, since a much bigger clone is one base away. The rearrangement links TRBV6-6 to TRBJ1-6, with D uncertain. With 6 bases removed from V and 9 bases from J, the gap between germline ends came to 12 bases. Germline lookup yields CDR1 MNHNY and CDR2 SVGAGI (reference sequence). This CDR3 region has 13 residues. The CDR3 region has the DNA TGTGCCAGCAGCCTCCACCAATTTTCACCCCTCCACTTT. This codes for CASSLHQFSPLHF.

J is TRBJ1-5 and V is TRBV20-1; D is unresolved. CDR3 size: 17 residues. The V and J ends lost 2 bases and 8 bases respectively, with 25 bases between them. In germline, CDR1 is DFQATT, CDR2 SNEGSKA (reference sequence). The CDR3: CSARPIAGRGSMEPQHF. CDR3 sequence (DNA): TGCAGTGCTAGACCTATCGCCGGACGGGGTAGCATGGAGCCCCAGCATTTT.